This T cell receptor (beta chain) derives from a study of cytomegalovirus exposure and HLA in healthy donors. Study-wide results and caveats: Available immune exposure information was restricted to CMV serostatus only. Researchers reported in a later analysis that common viral pathogens appeared linked to several top clusters. Later analysis associated a missense DCLRE1C variant with TCR beta V- and J-gene trimming.

Whereas donors were nominally healthy upon sampling, unrecorded immune exposures were probable. To note about this clone: No antigen is known for it.

Germline V gene lookup returns CDR1 SGHRS and CDR2 YFSETQ. The length of the CDR3 is 13 residues. The ends were cut back, 5 bases at V and 3 bases at J, with 12 bases in the middle. PCR employed 60 Vbeta and 13 Jbeta primers. Sequencing was performed with immunoSEQ multiplex PCR; in TCRdb, only in-frame clones are kept and a portion is missing. The repertoire consists of 130,000 or so clones, with approximately 80% occurring once and the leading ten covering around 2.2%. The receptor comes from a woman aged 40 to 50 in good health and CMV-seronegative. Input material: PBMCs. The rearrangement uses TRBV5-1 and TRBJ2-7, with D possibly matching TRBD1 (6 bases). CDR3 region: CASRLQGNYEQYF. CDR3 DNA sequence: TGCGCCAGCAGACTACAGGGTAACTACGAGCAGTACTTC.